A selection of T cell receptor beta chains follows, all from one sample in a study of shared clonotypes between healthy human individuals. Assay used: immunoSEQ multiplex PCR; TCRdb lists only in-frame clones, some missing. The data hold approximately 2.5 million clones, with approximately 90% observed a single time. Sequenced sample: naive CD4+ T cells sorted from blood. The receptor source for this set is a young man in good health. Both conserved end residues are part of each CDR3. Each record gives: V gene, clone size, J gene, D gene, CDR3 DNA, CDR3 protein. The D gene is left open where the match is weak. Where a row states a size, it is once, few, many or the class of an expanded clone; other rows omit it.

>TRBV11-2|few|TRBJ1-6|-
TGTGCCAGCAGCTTAGGAGTGGGGTGGACACCCCTCCACTTT
CASSLGVGWTPLHF
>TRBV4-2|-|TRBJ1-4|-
TGTGCCAGCAGCCAAGAAGGTGCAACTAATGAAAAACTGTTTTTT
CASSQEGATNEKLFF
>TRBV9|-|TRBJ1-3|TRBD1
TGTGCCACCGGGGACAGCAGCTCTGGAAACACCATATATTTT
CATGDSSSGNTIYF
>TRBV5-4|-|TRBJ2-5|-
TGTGCCAGCGCTTTAATGGGGGGCGGAGAGACCCAGTACTTC
CASALMGGGETQYF
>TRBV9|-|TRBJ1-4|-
TGTGCCAGCAGCGTGGGCCCCTCAACTAATGAAAAACTGTTTTTT
CASSVGPSTNEKLFF
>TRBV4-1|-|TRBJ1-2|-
TGCGCCAGCAGCCAAGGTCGGGCAAGCTATGGCTACACCTTC
CASSQGRASYGYTF
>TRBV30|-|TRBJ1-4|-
TGTGCCTGGAGCGGATACCAAGCTTCTGCTAATGAAAAACTGTTTTTT
CAWSGYQASANEKLFF
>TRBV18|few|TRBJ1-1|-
TGTGCCAGCTCACCGGGGTTAATCGCTGAAGCTTTCTTT
CASSPGLIAEAFF
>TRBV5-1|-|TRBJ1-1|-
TGCGCCAGCAGCTCCGACGGCATGAACACTGAAGCTTTCTTT
CASSSDGMNTEAFF
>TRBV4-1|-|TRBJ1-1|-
TGCGCCAGCAGCCATCCCGGAATGAACACTGAAGCTTTCTTT
CASSHPGMNTEAFF
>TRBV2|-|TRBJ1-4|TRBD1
TGTGCCAGCAGGCTGACAGGGGTCGCAACTAATGAAAAACTGTTTTTT
CASRLTGVATNEKLFF
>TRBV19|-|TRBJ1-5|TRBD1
TGTGCCAGCGCGGGGACAGGGTTACATCAGCCCCAGCATTTT
CASAGTGLHQPQHF
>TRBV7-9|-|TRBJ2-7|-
TGTGCCAGCAGCTTAGCCCCGGGGTCCTACGAGCAGTACTTC
CASSLAPGSYEQYF
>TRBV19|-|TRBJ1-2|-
TGTGCCAGTTCTACAAACGGGAGGTCTGGCTACACCTTC
CASSTNGRSGYTF
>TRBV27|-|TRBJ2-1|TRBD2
TGTGCCAGCAGCCCCCCCCGGACTAGCGGGAGGGGTGAGCAGTTCTTC
CASSPPRTSGRGEQFF
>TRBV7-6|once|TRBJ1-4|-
TGTGCCAGCAGCCTGGGCCAGAAAGGTGAAAAACTGTTTTTT
CASSLGQKGEKLFF
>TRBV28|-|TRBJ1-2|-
TGTGCCAGCAGTTCCGGGACAAGAAGCTACACCTTC
CASSSGTRSYTF
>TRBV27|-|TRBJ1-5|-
TGTGCCAGCAGTTTAGGGTGGGGGAATAGCAATCAGCCCCAGCATTTT
CASSLGWGNSNQPQHF
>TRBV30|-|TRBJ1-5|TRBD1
TGTGCCTGGAGCACGACAGGGCATCAGCCCCAGCATTTT
CAWSTTGHQPQHF
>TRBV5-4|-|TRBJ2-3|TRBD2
TGTGCCAGCAGGCGCGGGGGTAATACAGATACGCAGTATTTT
CASRRGGNTDTQYF
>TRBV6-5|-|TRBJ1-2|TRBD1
TGTGCCAGCAGGACAGGGGGTTATTCTGGCTACACCTTC
CASRTGGYSGYTF
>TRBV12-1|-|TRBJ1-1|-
TGTGCCAGCAGATTCGGAAGTCTAGGCCAGGGGGCTGAAGCTTTCTTT
CASRFGSLGQGAEAFF
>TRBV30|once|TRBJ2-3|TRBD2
TGTGCCTGGAGTGAACGGGGGGCAGATACGCAGTATTTT
CAWSERGADTQYF
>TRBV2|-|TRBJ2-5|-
TGTGCCAGCCAGAAAGAGGTAGCGGTCCAAGAGACCCAGTACTTC
CASQKEVAVQETQYF
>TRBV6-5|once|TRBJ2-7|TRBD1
TGTGCCAGCAGTTACTCTCAACGACAGGGCTCCTACGAGCAGTACTTC
CASSYSQRQGSYEQYF
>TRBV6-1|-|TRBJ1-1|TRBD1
TGTGCCAGCGTCCGAACAGGGGATGTCGCTGAAGCTTTCTTT
CASVRTGDVAEAFF
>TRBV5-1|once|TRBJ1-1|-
TGCGCCAGCAAACCGGCAGGGATGAACACTGAAGCTTTCTTT
CASKPAGMNTEAFF
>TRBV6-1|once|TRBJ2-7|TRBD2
TGTGCCAGTGGTTCCCTAGCGGAGTCGCCCTACGAGCAGTACTTC
CASGSLAESPYEQYF
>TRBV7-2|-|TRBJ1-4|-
TGTGCCAGCAGCCCTGCTGAGGTTCAGAATGAAAAACTGTTTTTT
CASSPAEVQNEKLFF
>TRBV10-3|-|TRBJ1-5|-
TGTGCCATCAGTGAGGCAGGACCTAATAGCAATCAGCCCCAGCATTTT
CAISEAGPNSNQPQHF
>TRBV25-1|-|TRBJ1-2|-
TGTGCCAGCAGCGCCACCGGAAGCTATGGCTACACCTTC
CASSATGSYGYTF
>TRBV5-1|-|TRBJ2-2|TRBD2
TGCGCCAGCAGCACCGGACTAGCGTACACCGGGGAGCTGTTTTTT
CASSTGLAYTGELFF
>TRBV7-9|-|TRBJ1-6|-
TGTGCCAGCAGTCAGGGGCAGCATTCACCCCTCCACTTT
CASSQGQHSPLHF
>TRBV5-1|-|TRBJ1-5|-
TGCGCCAGCAGCTTGGCTGGGTCGGATCAGCCCCAGCATTTT
CASSLAGSDQPQHF
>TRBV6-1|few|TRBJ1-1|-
TGTGCCACACACAGGGACACTGAAGCTTTCTTT
CATHRDTEAFF
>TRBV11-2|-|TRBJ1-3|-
TGTGCCAGCAGCTCTTCTTTGGGGGCCGGAAACACCATATATTTT
CASSSSLGAGNTIYF
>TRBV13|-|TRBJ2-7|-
TGTGCCAGCAGCTTTATCCTGCGCTCCTACGAGCAGTACTTC
CASSFILRSYEQYF
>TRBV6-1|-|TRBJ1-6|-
TGTGCCAGCAGTGGGCCGGGGCTCGATAATTCACCCCTCCACTTT
CASSGPGLDNSPLHF
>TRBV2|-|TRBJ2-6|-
TGTGCCAGCAGTGAAACCCCCTCTGGGGCCAACGTCCTGACTTTC
CASSETPSGANVLTF
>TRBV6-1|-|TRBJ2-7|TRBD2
TGTGCCAGCAGCCCTGCTTCAAGCGGGATCCACCTCTTC
CASSPASSGIHLF
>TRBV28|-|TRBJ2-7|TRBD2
TGTGCCAGCGTATCTGGCGGGGGGAACTACGAGCAGTACTTC
CASVSGGGNYEQYF
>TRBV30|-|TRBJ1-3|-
TGTGCCTGGAGTGTATCCCCGGCAGGGGGAAACACCATATATTTT
CAWSVSPAGGNTIYF
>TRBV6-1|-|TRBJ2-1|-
TGTGCCAGCACCAGACAGGGAGGGAAGTTCTTC
CASTRQGGKFF
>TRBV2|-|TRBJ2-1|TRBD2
TGTGCCAGCAGTGGGACTAGCGGGTCCTACAATGAGCAGTTCTTC
CASSGTSGSYNEQFF
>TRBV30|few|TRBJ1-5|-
TGTGCCTGGAGTAGAGGCACCAATCAGCCCCAGCATTTT
CAWSRGTNQPQHF
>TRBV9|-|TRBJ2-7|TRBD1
TGTGCCAGCAGCGACCCGGGACAGGGGTACGAGCAGTACTTC
CASSDPGQGYEQYF
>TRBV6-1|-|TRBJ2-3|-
TGTGCCAGCAGTGACGCACAAGGGAGGATACCAGATACGCAGTATTTT
CASSDAQGRIPDTQYF
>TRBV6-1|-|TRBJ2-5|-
TGTGCCAGCAGGAGGGGCGGGGATGAGACCCAGTACTTC
CASRRGGDETQYF
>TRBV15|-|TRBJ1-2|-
TGTGCCACCAGGGCAGGGTACGTCTATGGCTACACCTTC
CATRAGYVYGYTF
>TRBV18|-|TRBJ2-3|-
TGTGCCAGCTCAGGGACTGGGCCCGATACGCAGTATTTT
CASSGTGPDTQYF
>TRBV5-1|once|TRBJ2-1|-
TGCGCCAGCAGCTCCGGCCTTAGGGGGGCAGGGGCGGATGAGCAGTTCTTC
CASSSGLRGAGADEQFF
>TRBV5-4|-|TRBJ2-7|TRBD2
TGTGCCAGCAGCTTAGACGTCGAGGGCATAGCGGGCCTTTACTCCTACGAGCAGTACTTC
CASSLDVEGIAGLYSYEQYF
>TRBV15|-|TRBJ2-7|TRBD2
TGTGCCACCAGACCTACTAGCGGGAGTGGCGAGCAGTACTTC
CATRPTSGSGEQYF
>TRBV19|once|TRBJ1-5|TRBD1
TGTGCCAGTAGTATAGGGACAGGTGTTATTGGGAATCAGCCCCAGCATTTT
CASSIGTGVIGNQPQHF
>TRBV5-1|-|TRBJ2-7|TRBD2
TGCGCCAGCAGCTTGGGGGGTAGCGGGAGCTCCTACGAGCAGTACTTC
CASSLGGSGSSYEQYF
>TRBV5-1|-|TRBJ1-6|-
TGCGCCAGCAGCTCCAGGGATAATTCACCCCTCCACTTT
CASSSRDNSPLHF
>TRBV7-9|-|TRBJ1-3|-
TGTGCCAGCAGCTTAAACTTGGGCTCTGGAAACACCATATATTTT
CASSLNLGSGNTIYF
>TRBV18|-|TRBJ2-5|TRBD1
TGTGCCAGCTCACGGGGACAGGGGGACCTCCAAGAGACCCAGTACTTC
CASSRGQGDLQETQYF
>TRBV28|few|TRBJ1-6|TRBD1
TGTGCCAGCAGTTCCCACAGGGGCTCACCCCTCCACTTT
CASSSHRGSPLHF
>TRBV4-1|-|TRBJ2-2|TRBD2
TGCGCCAGCAGGCAGACTAGCGGTGCGAACACCGGGGAGCTGTTTTTT
CASRQTSGANTGELFF